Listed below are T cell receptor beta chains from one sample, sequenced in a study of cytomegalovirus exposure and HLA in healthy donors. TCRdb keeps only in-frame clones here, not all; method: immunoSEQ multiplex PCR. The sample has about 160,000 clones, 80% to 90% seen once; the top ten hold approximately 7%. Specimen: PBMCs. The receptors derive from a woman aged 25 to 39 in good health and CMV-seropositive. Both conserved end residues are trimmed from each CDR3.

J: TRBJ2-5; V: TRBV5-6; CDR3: ASSLVAGGRETQY
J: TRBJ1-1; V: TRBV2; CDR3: ASKGQVNTEAF
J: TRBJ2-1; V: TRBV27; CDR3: ASSPSWTVGEQF
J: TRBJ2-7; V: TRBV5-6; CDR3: ASSVGQGPYEQY
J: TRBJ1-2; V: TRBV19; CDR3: ASSRPYLQGPFDGYT
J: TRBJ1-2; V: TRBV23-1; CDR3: ASSQPFGQEEGGYT
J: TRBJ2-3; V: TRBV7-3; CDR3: ASSLSRTDTQY
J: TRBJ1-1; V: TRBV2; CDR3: ASSDPSDVNTEAF
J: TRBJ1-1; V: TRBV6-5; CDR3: ASSPGTGIAEAF
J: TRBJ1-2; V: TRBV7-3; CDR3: ASSSPQGKGYT
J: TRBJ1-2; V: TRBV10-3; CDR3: AISEGWDRGHTNYGYT
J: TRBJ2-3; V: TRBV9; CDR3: ASSPTADTQY
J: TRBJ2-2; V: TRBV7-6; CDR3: ASSLMGWGPNTGELF
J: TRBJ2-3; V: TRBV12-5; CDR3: ASGSSSTDTQY
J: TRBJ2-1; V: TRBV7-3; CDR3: ASSLMIAGLNEQF
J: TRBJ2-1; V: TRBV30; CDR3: ACSKGNEQF
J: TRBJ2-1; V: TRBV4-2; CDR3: ASSQVGRGAGNEQF
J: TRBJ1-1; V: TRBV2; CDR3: ASSDTRENTEAF
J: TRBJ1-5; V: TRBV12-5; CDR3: ASGFLTRLDNQPQH
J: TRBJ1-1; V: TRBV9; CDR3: ASTPTRRQSEAF
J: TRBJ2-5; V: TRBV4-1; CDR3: ASSQRAGRQETQY
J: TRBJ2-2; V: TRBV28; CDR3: ASSLTPGRIGVGTGELF
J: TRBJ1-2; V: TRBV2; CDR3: ASSQQGGGYGYT
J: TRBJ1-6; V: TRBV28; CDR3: ASSLFDRDQSPLH
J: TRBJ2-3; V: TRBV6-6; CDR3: ASSPDSGGGTQY
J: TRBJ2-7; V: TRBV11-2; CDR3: ASSFQGASYEQY
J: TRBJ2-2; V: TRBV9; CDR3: ASNEGGGNTGELF
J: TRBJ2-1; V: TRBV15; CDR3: ATSVQGWGEQF
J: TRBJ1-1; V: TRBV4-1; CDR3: ASSQQGGKAF